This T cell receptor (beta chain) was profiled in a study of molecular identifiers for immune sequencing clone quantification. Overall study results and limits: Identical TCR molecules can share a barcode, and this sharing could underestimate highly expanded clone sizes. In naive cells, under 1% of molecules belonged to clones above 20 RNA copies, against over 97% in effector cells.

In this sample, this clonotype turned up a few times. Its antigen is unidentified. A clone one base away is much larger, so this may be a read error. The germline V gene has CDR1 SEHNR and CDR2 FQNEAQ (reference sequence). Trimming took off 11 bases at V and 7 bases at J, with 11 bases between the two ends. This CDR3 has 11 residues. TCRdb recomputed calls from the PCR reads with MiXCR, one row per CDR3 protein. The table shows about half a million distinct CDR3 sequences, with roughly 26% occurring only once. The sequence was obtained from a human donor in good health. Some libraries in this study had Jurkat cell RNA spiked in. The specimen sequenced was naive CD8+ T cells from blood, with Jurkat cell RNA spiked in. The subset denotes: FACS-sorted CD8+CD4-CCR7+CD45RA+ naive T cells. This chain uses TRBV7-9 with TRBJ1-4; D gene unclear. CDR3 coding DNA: TGTGCCTGCCGTTCGCGTGAAAAACTGTTTTTT. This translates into CACRSREKLFF.